A selection of T cell receptor beta chains follows, all from one sample in a study of T cell changes during pregnancy in multiple sclerosis. Data came from immunoSEQ multiplex PCR; TCRdb stores just in-frame clones and leaves some out. This sample has about 59,000 clones; approximately 94% occur once, and the top ten carry 2.5%. The material sequenced was CD8+ T cells from peripheral blood mononuclear cells, taken after pregnancy. These receptors all come from a female donor with multiple sclerosis, enrolled in a pregnancy study. Each CDR3 is given with its conserved first and last residue. D genes are given only for firm matches. The size of a clone is reported for some rows only, either as once, few or many, or as a class for expanded clones.

>TRBJ2-7|TRBV12-5|-|-
TGTGCTAGTGGTTTGGTAGTAACCTACGGACAGCCCTACGAGCAGTACTTC
CASGLVVTYGQPYEQYF
>TRBJ2-7|TRBV27|-|-
TGTGCCAGCAGTTTAACCGTCGGCGGCTCCTACGAGCAGTACTTC
CASSLTVGGSYEQYF
>TRBJ2-1|TRBV5-6|once|TRBD1
TGTGCCAGCAGAGTCGGGACAGGGGGAAATGAGCAGTTCTTC
CASRVGTGGNEQFF
>TRBJ2-7|TRBV28|once|-
TGTGCCAGCAGCTTTGCAGGGTTATACGAGCAGTACTTC
CASSFAGLYEQYF
>TRBJ1-5|TRBV27|-|-
TGTGCCAGCAGCCCAGGGAATAGCAATCAGCCCCAGCATTTT
CASSPGNSNQPQHF
>TRBJ2-3|TRBV5-1|-|-
TGCGCCAGCAGCTTGGTCGCGGATACGCAGTATTTT
CASSLVADTQYF
>TRBJ2-7|TRBV5-4|-|TRBD2
TGTGCCAGCAGCGGACTAGCGGGAGGCCCCTCCTACGAGCAGTACTTC
CASSGLAGGPSYEQYF
>TRBJ2-2|TRBV27|-|-
TGTGCCAGCGCGAGAGGGGGAAACACCGGGGAGCTGTTTTTT
CASARGGNTGELFF
>TRBJ2-5|TRBV19|-|-
TGTGCCAGTAGTATACTTTCTTTTCAAGAGACCCAGTACTTC
CASSILSFQETQYF
>TRBJ2-1|TRBV28|-|TRBD1
TGTGCCAGCAGTACTATGGGGGACAGGCAGTTCTTC
CASSTMGDRQFF
>TRBJ2-7|TRBV13|-|-
TGTGCCAGCAGCCCTGAGGGGACAACCTACGAGCAGTACTTC
CASSPEGTTYEQYF
>TRBJ1-1|TRBV5-4|-|-
TGTGCCAGCAGCCACGGGACTAGAGACACTGAAGCTTTCTTT
CASSHGTRDTEAFF
>TRBJ2-7|TRBV27|-|-
TGTGCCAGCAGCCCCGGAGGACGCTACGAGCAGTACTTC
CASSPGGRYEQYF
>TRBJ2-3|TRBV29-1|-|TRBD2
TGCAGCGTGCGTCCTAGCGGAGGTTGGTCAGATACGCAGTATTTT
CSVRPSGGWSDTQYF
>TRBJ2-1|TRBV6-4|-|-
TGTGCCAGCAGTGACTCTGGCCTTGAGCAGTTCTTC
CASSDSGLEQFF
>TRBJ2-7|TRBV13|few|TRBD2
TGTGCCAGCAGCTTAGGTAGACTAGCGGGTGTCATGCAGTACTTC
CASSLGRLAGVMQYF
>TRBJ2-1|TRBV6-5|-|TRBD1
TGTGCCAGCAGTAGAGGACAGGGGACCTACAATGAGCAGTTCTTC
CASSRGQGTYNEQFF
>TRBJ1-1|TRBV30|-|TRBD1
TGTGCCCGTGAATCGGGACAGGGGCGAGGAGCTTTCTTT
CARESGQGRGAFF
>TRBJ1-3|TRBV4-3|-|-
TGCGCCAGCAGCCAAGATGCGGCCAACTCTGGAAACACCATATATTTT
CASSQDAANSGNTIYF
>TRBJ2-1|TRBV6-1|-|TRBD2
TGTGCCAGCGCGGGAGAGTCAAATGAGCAGTTCTTC
CASAGESNEQFF
>TRBJ1-2|TRBV7-8|-|TRBD1
TGTGCCAGCAGCCTAGGGACAGGGCATGATGGCTACACCTTC
CASSLGTGHDGYTF
>TRBJ2-2|TRBV6-1|-|-
TGTGCCACCGGTTCGAACACCGGGGAGCTGTTTTTT
CATGSNTGELFF
>TRBJ2-2|TRBV27|once|-
TGTGCCAGCAGTTTAATCAACGGGGAGCTGTTTTTT
CASSLINGELFF
>TRBJ2-2|TRBV13|-|TRBD1
TGTGCCAGCAGGGACAGGGGGCCCGGGGAGCTGTTTTTT
CASRDRGPGELFF
>TRBJ1-5|TRBV28|-|-
TGTGCCAGCAGCATCAGGGTTAGCAATCAGCCCCAGCATTTT
CASSIRVSNQPQHF
>TRBJ1-1|TRBV7-9|few|-
TGTGCCAGCAAAGCCCTGTGGACTGAAGCTTTCTTT
CASKALWTEAFF
>TRBJ2-7|TRBV9|-|-
TGTGCCAGCAGCGTAGGGGGGCTGCCCCCCTACGAGCAGTACTTC
CASSVGGLPPYEQYF